This T cell receptor (beta chain) was recovered during a study of T cells in Graves' hyperthyroidism and ophthalmopathy. Findings of the study overall: A median 6.5 months before onset, the model predicted ophthalmopathy.

CDR3 length equals 11 residues. Germline values: CDR1 GTSNPN, CDR2 SVGIG (reference sequence). The V end was cut by 4 bases, the J end by 6 bases, with 9 bases between. TCR beta CDR3 regions were amplified from RNA. The study used the HTBI primer set for a first-round RT-PCR of the TCR CDR3. TCRdb re-called the multiplex PCR reads through MiXCR, storing one row per CDR3 protein. The table lists 250,000 to 350,000 distinct CDR3 sequences, 16% of them singletons. Exclusion of a patient resulted from uncontrolled infection, other autoimmune disease, pregnancy or lactation. This clonotype occurred many times. Antigen: not known.

Sequencing was done on a sample of blood. This rearrangement joins TRBV30 to TRBJ1-2, with TRBD1 as a possible D gene (5 bases). The TCR was taken from a young man with Graves' hyperthyroidism. The DNA for the CDR3 is TGTGCCTGGAAGAGGGGAGATGGCTACACCTTC. Amino acid sequence: CAWKRGDGYTF.